This T cell receptor beta chain emerged from a study of shared clonotypes between healthy human individuals. Several immunoSEQ plates received, in even portions, the genomic DNA of each subset. The table came from immunoSEQ multiplex PCR; TCRdb's copy has only in-frame clones and leaves some out. In the table there are 2,100,000 or so clones, roughly 95% of which are singletons. Trimming took 0 bases from V and 5 from J, leaving 12 bases between them. The germline gives CDR1 SGHRS, CDR2 YFSETQ. The CDR3 is made up of 14 amino acids. This sequence originates from a man between 18 and 29 years old in good health. Material for sequencing was naive CD4+ T cells sorted from blood. Subset of the sample: CD45RA+ positively selected. This chain joins TRBV5-1 and TRBJ2-7, with D possibly TRBD1 on 6 matching bases. CDR3 bases: TGCGCCAGCAGCTTGGCGTGGACAGAAAACGAGCAGTACTTC. Its translation: CASSLAWTENEQYF. Drawing the rest from reference TRBV5-1 and TRBJ2-7, the complete variable domain is KAGVTQTPRYLIKTRGQQVTLSCSPISGHRSVSWYQQTPGQGLQFLFEYFSETQRNKGNFPGRFSGRQFSNSRSEMNVSTLELGDSALYLCASSLAWTENEQYFGPGTRLTVT.